A selection of T cell receptor beta chains follows, all from one sample in a study of blood T cell repertoires in COVID-19. The assay was immunoSEQ multiplex PCR, and TCRdb's table has in-frame clones only and misses some. The sample lists 130,000 or so clones, 84% occurring once. Material: PBMCs or T cells enriched from blood (not recorded which). The source of these receptors is a man between 40 and 49 years old with acute COVID-19. Each CDR3 is given with its conserved first and last residue. A D gene is named only where the DNA matches it firmly. Part of the rows lack a size; the others show once, few, many or a class for expanded clones.

V,size,length,J,D,CDR3,DNA
TRBV2,-,13,TRBJ1-2,-,CASSPTGRDGYTF,TGTGCCAGCAGTCCTACAGGGAGGGATGGCTACACCTTC
TRBV21-1,once,16,TRBJ2-7,-,CASDILPGTGGYEQYF,TGTGCCAGCGATATTTTACCGGGAACAGGGGGCTACGAGCAGTACTTC
TRBV6-6,-,15,TRBJ1-5,TRBD1,CASSSGTGGNQPQHF,TGTGCCAGCAGTTCGGGGACAGGGGGGAATCAGCCCCAGCATTTT
TRBV28,-,14,TRBJ2-7,-,CASRGWTNNYEQYF,TGTGCCAGCAGGGGGTGGACTAATAACTACGAGCAGTACTTC
TRBV5-1,-,13,TRBJ1-3,-,CASSLGQGNTIYF,TGCGCCAGCAGCTTGGGACAGGGAAACACCATATATTTT
TRBV2,once,15,TRBJ2-1,TRBD1,CASSLDRGPYNEQFF,TGTGCCAGCAGTCTGGACAGGGGCCCCTACAATGAGCAGTTCTTC
TRBV28,-,14,TRBJ2-7,-,CASRMAGLDNEQYF,TGTGCCAGCAGAATGGCAGGGTTGGACAACGAGCAGTACTTC
TRBV3-1/TRBV3-2,-,14,TRBJ1-2,-,CASSQETASSGYTF,TGTGCCAGCAGCCAAGAGACAGCAAGTTCTGGCTACACCTTC
TRBV3-1/TRBV3-2,-,14,TRBJ1-1,-,CASTNYRGSAEAFF,TGTGCCAGCACCAACTATAGGGGCAGCGCTGAAGCTTTCTTT
TRBV10-3,-,14,TRBJ1-2,-,CAITSTGFNYGYTF,TGTGCCATCACCTCGACAGGATTTAACTATGGCTACACCTTC
TRBV2,-,11,TRBJ2-3,-,CASSEGGLKTF,TGTGCCAGCAGCGAAGGAGGGCTTAAAACGTTT
TRBV12-3/TRBV12-4,-,13,TRBJ1-2,-,CASNLGRGDGYTF,TGTGCCAGCAATCTCGGAAGGGGTGATGGCTACACCTTC
TRBV28,-,14,TRBJ2-7,TRBD2,CASRSSGRAGEQYF,TGTGCCAGCCGATCTAGCGGGAGGGCCGGCGAGCAGTACTTC
TRBV27,-,17,TRBJ1-2,TRBD1,CASSSGTGYLYSYGYTF,TGTGCCAGCAGCAGCGGGACAGGGTATTTATATAGCTATGGCTACACCTTC
TRBV4-2,-,15,TRBJ2-7,TRBD2,CASSQEASGVYEQYF,TGTGCCAGCAGCCAAGAAGCCAGCGGGGTCTACGAGCAGTACTTC
TRBV7-9,once,13,TRBJ1-2,TRBD1,CASRPGTGDGYTF,TGTGCCAGCAGGCCCGGGACAGGGGATGGCTACACCTTC
TRBV4-1,once,17,TRBJ2-1,TRBD1,CASSQDQGTGAYNEQFF,TGCGCCAGCAGCCAAGATCAAGGGACAGGAGCCTACAATGAGCAGTTCTTC
TRBV4-2,-,17,TRBJ1-1,TRBD1,CASSQDHGGTGGTEAFF,TGTGCCAGCAGCCAAGATCATGGGGGCACAGGGGGAACTGAAGCTTTCTTT
TRBV7-9,once,12,TRBJ2-7,-,CASSSLTYEQYF,TGTGCCAGCAGCTCTCTTACCTACGAGCAGTACTTC
TRBV5-1,-,14,TRBJ2-3,-,CASSLEQNSDTQYF,TGCGCCAGCAGCTTGGAACAGAACTCAGATACGCAGTATTTT
TRBV19,-,16,TRBJ2-2,TRBD1,CASSVGQGIITGELFF,TGTGCCAGTAGTGTCGGACAGGGTATCATTACCGGGGAGCTGTTTTTT
TRBV19,-,17,TRBJ1-5,TRBD1,CASRLGQFLYSNQPQHF,TGTGCCAGTAGGTTGGGACAGTTCCTTTATAGCAATCAGCCCCAGCATTTT
TRBV9,-,16,TRBJ2-7,-,CASSVAPTGVIYEQYF,TGTGCCAGCAGCGTAGCCCCAACGGGAGTCATCTACGAGCAGTACTTC
TRBV27,-,15,TRBJ1-5,-,CASSSVSGANQPQHF,TGTGCCAGCAGTTCCGTATCAGGGGCTAATCAGCCCCAGCATTTT
TRBV13,-,11,TRBJ2-7,-,CASSPTYEQYF,TGTGCCAGCAGCCCTACCTACGAGCAGTACTTC
TRBV18,-,18,TRBJ1-4,TRBD1,CASSPERQGQSVNEKLFF,TGTGCCAGCTCACCCGAGCGACAGGGCCAGTCGGTTAATGAAAAACTGTTTTTT